This record concerns one T cell receptor (beta chain) sequence. The CDR3 is 15 amino acids. Germline V gene data show CDR1 as SEHNR and CDR2 as FQNEAQ (reference sequence). V was pared by 6 bases and J by 5 bases, with 12 bases of the junction left unmatched. Repertoires were generated with immunoSEQ multiplex PCR, while TCRdb's copy carries only in-frame clones and drops some. Of over 200,000 clones listed, nearly 90% are singletons. The data belong to a study of blood T cell repertoires in COVID-19. This sequence joins TRBV7-9 and TRBJ1-1, with TRBD1 matching 7 bases. This clonotype was obtained from a woman aged 30 to 39 with acute COVID-19. The specimen sequenced was PBMCs or T cells enriched from blood (not recorded which). The CDR3 coding sequence is TGTGCCAGCAGACAAAAACAGGGGAGAGGTACTGAAGCTTTCTTT. It encodes CASRQKQGRGTEAFF. Variable domain in full (rest from reference TRBV7-9 and TRBJ1-1): DTGVSQNPRHKITKRGQNVTFRCDPISEHNRLYWYRQTLGQGPEFLTYFQNEAQLEKSRLLSDRFSAERPKGSFSTLEIQRTEQGDSAMYLCASRQKQGRGTEAFFGQGTRLTVV.